This T cell receptor (beta chain) was observed in a study of blood T cell repertoires in COVID-19. Study details: The samples span acute and convalescent COVID-19 from the United States, Italy and Spain. T cells, B-cell-depleted T cells, or PBMCs provided the cDNA or gDNA that served as material.

The CDR3 loop spans 12 amino acids. From germline, CDR1 is SEHNR and CDR2 FQNEAQ (reference sequence). Trimming shortened V by 5 bases and J by 11 bases, and 12 bases separated the two germline ends. The method was immunoSEQ multiplex PCR; TCRdb's version includes in-frame clones alone and lacks a portion of them. The sample consists of approximately 170,000 clones, approximately 87% of them appearing once. The sequencing sample was made of peripheral blood. The clonotype was recovered from an older woman with acute or convalescent COVID-19. The chain is built from TRBV7-9 and TRBJ1-4, with no clear D. The DNA for the CDR3 is TGTGCCAGCAGCCTGGGGAGTTCCAAACTGTTTTTT. Translating it yields CASSLGSSKLFF.